These 13 T cell receptor beta chains were all obtained from the same sample, sequenced in a study of shared clonotypes between healthy human individuals. TCRdb's copy holds only in-frame clones and misses some; the assay was immunoSEQ multiplex PCR. The data contain a few million clones, about 92% of them seen just once; the ten biggest clones take up under 0.45%. What was sequenced was naive CD4+ T cells from PBMCs. Stated subset: CD45RA+ positively selected. All receptors derive from a young man in good health. Some clones in this sample may be carry-over from other donors' samples.

This clone has just one count. The J gene is TRBJ2-3, the V gene TRBV7-2; TRBD2 matches at 14 bases. Germline CDR1 is SGHTA and CDR2 is FQGNSA. There are 16 residues in the CDR3. J gave up 5 bases and V 5 bases, and 6 bases lay outside the gene matches. CDR3 DNA: TGTGCCAGCAGCCGACTAGCGGGAGGGCCGAGAGATACGCAGTATTTT. Its translation is CASSRLAGGPRDTQYF.

The chain links TRBV5-1 to TRBJ2-1; TRBD2 matches at 10 bases. Trimming cost V 2 bases and J 4 bases; bases outside gene matches: 3. CDR3 length equals 15 residues. From germline, CDR1 is SGHRS and CDR2 YFSETQ. CDR3 nucleotide sequence: TGCGCCAGCAGCTTCGGACTAGCGGCTTACAATGAGCAGTTCTTC. As protein: CASSFGLAAYNEQFF.

The genes are TRBV28 and TRBJ1-5; D not resolved. Per the germline V gene, CDR1 is MDHEN and CDR2 is SYDVKM. CDR3 length: 16 amino acids. Between the trimmed V and J ends, which lost 4 bases and 0 bases, there was a span of 13 bases. The CDR3 reads CASSSQERHSNQPQHF. The CDR3 bases are TGTGCCAGCAGTTCCCAAGAACGTCATAGCAATCAGCCCCAGCATTTT. The full variable domain, with the rest looked up from reference TRBV28 and TRBJ1-5, is DVKVTQSSRYLVKRTGEKVFLECVQDMDHENMFWYRQDPGLGLRLIYFSYDVKMKEKGDIPEGYSVSREKKERFSLILESASTNQTSMYLCASSSQERHSNQPQHFGDGTRLSIL.

The V and J genes are TRBV5-1 and TRBJ2-5, with a weak D call TRBD1 (5 bases). CDR1 is SGHRS and CDR2 is YFSETQ in the germline V gene. The CDR3 has 14 residues. Between the trimmed V and J ends, which lost 2 bases and 5 bases, there was a span of 13 bases. For the CDR3, the DNA is TGCGCCAGCAGCTTAAGGGGTCCTGAGGAGACCCAGTACTTC. Translation gives CASSLRGPEETQYF.

This chain links TRBV6-1 with TRBJ1-5; D is uncertain. Germline CDR1 reads MNHNS; CDR2 reads SASEGT. V lost 0 bases and J 6 bases, leaving 15 bases between the germline ends. CDR3 length: 16 residues. The CDR3 is CASSEAQAVLSQPQHF. The CDR3 DNA follows: TGTGCCAGCAGTGAAGCTCAGGCCGTCCTTAGTCAGCCCCAGCATTTT.

This chain uses TRBV7-2 with TRBJ2-3; D possibly uses TRBD1 or TRBD2 (6 bases each). Trimming removed 3 bases at V and 1 base at J, with 14 bases between. In germline, CDR1 is SGHTA, CDR2 FQGNSA. CDR3 length equals 16 residues. The CDR3 here is CASSFRRGVGTDTQYF. CDR3 in DNA: TGTGCCAGCAGCTTTAGAAGGGGGGTGGGCACAGATACGCAGTATTTT.

The chain carries TRBV19 and TRBJ2-4; possible D gene TRBD1, 5 bases. Trimming removed 6 bases from V and 4 bases from J, with 16 bases in between. The CDR3 runs to 15 residues. CDR1 and CDR2 from the germline V gene are LNHDA and SQIVND (reference sequence). DNA of the CDR3: TGTGCCAGTAGCGGCATCGACAGCGTAAAAAACATTCAGTACTTC. This encodes CASSGIDSVKNIQYF.

The chain employs TRBV10-3 and TRBJ2-7; D is possibly TRBD1 (6 bases). Per the germline V gene, CDR1 is ENHRY and CDR2 is SYGVKD. There are 12 residues in the CDR3. The V end was cut by 4 bases, the J end by 6 bases, with 10 bases between. CDR3 coding DNA: TGTGCCATCAGTGTGGGGGCGCGCGAGCAGTACTTC. Translated, it gives CAISVGAREQYF.

The chain links TRBV30 to TRBJ1-3; 7 bases agree with TRBD1. The CDR3 is 14 amino acids. V shed 3 bases and J 6 bases; nucleotides not matched to a gene: 8. The germline V gene encodes CDR1 GTSNPN and CDR2 SVGIG (reference sequence). The CDR3 bases are TGTGCCTGGAGCACCGGGACAGCAATAAACACCATATATTTT. Residues: CAWSTGTAINTIYF. Full variable domain (missing parts from reference TRBV30 and TRBJ1-3): SQTIHQWPATLVQPVGSPLSLECTVEGTSNPNLYWYRQAAGRGLQLLFYSVGIGQISSEVPQNLSASRPQDRQFILSSKKLLLSDSGFYLCAWSTGTAINTIYFGEGSWLTVV.

The genes are TRBV28 and TRBJ1-1; 8 bases align to TRBD1. The CDR3 length is 16 residues. The junction had 16 bases not matched to a gene; V was cut back by 7 bases and J by 6 bases. Germline-derived CDR1 and CDR2 are MDHEN and SYDVKM. Written as DNA, the CDR3 is TGTGCCAGCACCCGACAGGGGACTCCCTCTTGGTCTGAAGCTTTCTTT. Amino acid sequence: CASTRQGTPSWSEAFF.

The V call is TRBV11-2, the J call TRBJ1-2, with TRBD1 matching 10 bases. CDR3 length: 17 residues. CDR1 and CDR2 from the germline V gene are SGHAT and FQNNGV. Trimming at V came to 5 bases and at J to 3 bases, leaving 12 bases not matched to a gene. In nucleotides, the CDR3 is TGTGCCAGCAGCCGAACCCTCGGGACAGGGGTTGACTATGGCTACACCTTC. This translates into CASSRTLGTGVDYGYTF. Supplemented by reference TRBV11-2 and TRBJ1-2, the full variable domain reads EAGVAQSPRYKIIEKRQSVAFWCNPISGHATLYWYQQILGQGPKLLIQFQNNGVVDDSQLPKDRFSAERLKGVDSTLKIQPAKLEDSAVYLCASSRTLGTGVDYGYTFGSGTRLTVV.

This chain connects TRBV5-8 to TRBJ2-3, with D hard to call. The V gene's germline CDR1 is SGHTS and CDR2 YDEGEE. CDR3 length equals 11 residues. Trimming pared 4 bases from V and 6 bases from J, leaving 6 bases between. The CDR3: CASSPLDTQYF. As DNA, the CDR3 is TGTGCCAGCAGCCCCTTGGATACGCAGTATTTT.

In its sample, this clone was seen once. V is TRBV28 and J is TRBJ2-1; D possibly corresponds to TRBD1 (5 bases). V lost 7 bases, J lost 6 bases, and 13 bases lay in between. CDR1 is MDHEN, CDR2 SYDVKM, per germline. This CDR3 is 13 amino acids long. CDR3: CASKDLGRNEQFF. The CDR3 DNA follows: TGTGCCAGCAAGGATTTGGGGCGCAATGAGCAGTTCTTC.